This TCR beta chain appears in the sequencing data of a study of OX40 agonist ivuxolimab in advanced cancers. CDR3 length: 14 residues. After removal of 6 bases from V and 8 bases from J, the junction contained 8 bases not matched to a gene. Germline lookup yields CDR1 MNHNS and CDR2 SASEGT. Some clones are missing from TCRdb's copy, which holds only in-frame ones; the method was immunoSEQ multiplex PCR. The data show tens of thousands of clones, roughly nine tenths seen once. V is TRBV6-1 and J is TRBJ1-4; 8 nucleotides match TRBD1. This TCR was sampled from an adult with an advanced solid tumor such as melanoma, head and neck, liver or kidney cancer. The material sequenced was CD4+ or CD8+ T cells sorted from blood, taken in a trial of the OX40 agonist ivuxolimab. CDR3 residues: CASSLTGVKEKLFF. The CDR3 coding sequence is TGTGCCAGCAGCCTGACAGGGGTAAAAGAAAAACTGTTTTTT.